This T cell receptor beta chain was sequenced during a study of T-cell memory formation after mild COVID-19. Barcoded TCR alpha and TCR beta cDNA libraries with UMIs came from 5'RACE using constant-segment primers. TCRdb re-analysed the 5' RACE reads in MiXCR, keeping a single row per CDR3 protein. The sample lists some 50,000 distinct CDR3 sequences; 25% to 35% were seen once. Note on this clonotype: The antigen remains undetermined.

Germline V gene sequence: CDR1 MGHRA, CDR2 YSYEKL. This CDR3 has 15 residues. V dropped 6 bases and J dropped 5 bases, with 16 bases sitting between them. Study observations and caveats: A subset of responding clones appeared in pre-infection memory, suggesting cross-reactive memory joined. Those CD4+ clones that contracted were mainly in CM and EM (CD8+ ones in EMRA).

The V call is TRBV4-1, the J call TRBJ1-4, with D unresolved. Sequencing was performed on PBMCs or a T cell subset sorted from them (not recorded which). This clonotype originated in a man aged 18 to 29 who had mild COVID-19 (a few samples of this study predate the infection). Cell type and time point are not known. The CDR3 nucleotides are TGCGCCAGCAGGGCCGCGGACGGAGAAAATGAAAAACTGTTTTTT. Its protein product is CASRAADGENEKLFF.